Each of the 18 T cell receptor beta chains below was sequenced from the same sample in a study of graft-versus-host responses after intestinal transplantation. Antigens for these TCRs are unknown. The table came from immunoSEQ multiplex PCR; TCRdb's copy has only in-frame clones and leaves some out. The table shows more than 95,000 clones, with more than 75% occurring only once. Source: unstimulated CD4+ T cells sorted from spleen or lymph node cells, taken before intestinal transplant. These receptors all stem from a human donor who received an intestinal transplant.

The chain has TRBV18 and TRBJ1-1; D is undetermined. The CDR3 runs to 13 residues. Per the germline V gene, CDR1 is KGHSH and CDR2 is LQKENI. Deletions cut 8 bases from V and 4 bases from J, with 14 bases between. CDR3 in amino acids: CASAERSSTEAFF. In nucleotides, the CDR3 is TGTGCCAGCGCTGAGAGGAGTAGCACTGAAGCTTTCTTT. The entire variable domain, with the rest obtained from reference TRBV18 and TRBJ1-1, is as follows: NAGVMQNPRHLVRRRGQEARLRCSPMKGHSHVYWYRQLPEEGLKFMVYLQKENIIDESGMPKERFSAEFPKEGPSILRIQQVVRGDSAAYFCASAERSSTEAFFGQGTRLTVV.

Here the CDR3 reads CASSPLSGGSTDTQYF. CDR3 in DNA: TGTGCCAGCTCACCCTTAAGCGGGGGCAGCACAGATACGCAGTATTTT. V and J are TRBV18 and TRBJ2-3, with 8 bases matching TRBD2. The J segment lost 0 bases and the V segment lost 3 bases, leaving 5 bases of the junction unmatched. The V gene's germline CDR1 is KGHSH and CDR2 LQKENI. CDR3 length: 16 residues.

This clone was seen once. The CDR3 DNA reads TGCGCCAGCAGTGAGTCAGGGCGGGAGGGTCAGCAGTTCTTC. This gives the protein CASSESGREGQQFF. J is TRBJ2-1 and V is TRBV10-1, with TRBD2 matching 9 bases. CDR1 is WNHNN and CDR2 is SYGVQD in the germline V gene (reference sequence). J was trimmed by 11 bases and V by 0 bases; bases with no gene match: 5. The CDR3 spans 14 residues.

The J gene is TRBJ1-6, the V gene TRBV7-3; the D gene is possibly TRBD1 (6 bases). The ends were cut back, 5 bases at V and 13 bases at J, with 18 bases in the middle. Germline V gene lookup returns CDR1 SGHTA and CDR2 FQGTGA. The CDR3 sequence is 14 residues long. The chain's CDR3 is CASSATEGQGPLHF. The CDR3 nucleotides are TGTGCCAGCAGCGCCACCGAAGGCCAGGGGCCCCTCCACTTT.

V is TRBV28 and J is TRBJ2-4, with D unclear. The V gene lost 5 bases and the J gene lost 2 bases, with 13 bases spanning the gap. The CDR3 extends over 15 amino acids. The germline V gene has CDR1 MDHEN and CDR2 SYDVKM. Here the CDR3 DNA reads TGTGCCAGCAGTCCCTCCTGGGGATCCAAAAACATTCAGTACTTC. This translates into CASSPSWGSKNIQYF.

The rearrangement joins TRBV7-5 to TRBJ2-4; TRBD1, as called in the table, went unchecked against the DNA. TRBV7-5 is a known pseudogene. This CDR3 spans 16 amino acids. This CDR3 reads CVRSPRGLLAKNIQYF. DNA of the CDR3: TGTGTCAGAAGCCCCAGGGGGCTCCTAGCCAAAAACATTCAGTACTTC.

This clone was detected a few times. The J gene is TRBJ2-5, the V gene TRBV6-5; D remains unclear. Germline V CDR1 and CDR2: MNHEY, SVGAGI. Trimming pared 6 bases from V and 5 bases from J, leaving 10 bases between. This CDR3 spans 12 amino acids. The CDR3 DNA is TGTGCCAGCAGCCCCGTACGGGAGACCCAGTACTTC. Translated, it gives CASSPVRETQYF.

This clone was counted a few times. The chain joins TRBV2 to TRBJ1-4; the D gene is possibly TRBD1 (5 bases). Trimming removed 4 bases at V and 5 bases at J, with 11 bases between. The CDR3 runs to 14 residues. Germline V lookup: CDR1 SNHLY, CDR2 FYNNEI. CDR3 sequence (DNA): TGTGCCAGCAGTGGGGGTGACAGAAATGAAAAACTGTTTTTT. Residues: CASSGGDRNEKLFF.

This rearrangement joins TRBV12-5 to TRBJ2-4, with D hard to call. Germline V CDR1 and CDR2: LGHNT, FRNRAP. V lost 6 bases to trimming and J lost 0 bases, with 12 bases between them. The CDR3 covers 15 residues. For the CDR3, the DNA is TGTGCTAGTGGAACTCCGGGCCTAGCCAAAAACATTCAGTACTTC. Amino acid sequence: CASGTPGLAKNIQYF.

J is TRBJ2-7 and V is TRBV6-1, with 9 bases aligning to TRBD2. V lost 2 bases, J lost 0 bases, and 11 bases stayed unmatched. Germline V lookup: CDR1 MNHNS, CDR2 SASEGT. CDR3 length: 18 amino acids. This chain's CDR3 is CASSERSRGTSHSYEQYF. CDR3 nucleotides: TGTGCCAGCAGTGAACGTTCGCGAGGGACTAGCCACTCCTACGAGCAGTACTTC.

This clone occurred a few times. This sequence joins TRBV5-4 and TRBJ2-3; TRBD2 might be the D (5 bases). Looked up from germline, CDR1 is SGHNT and CDR2 is YYREEE (reference sequence). V was clipped by 2 bases and J by 3 bases, with 10 bases between them. There are 14 residues in the CDR3. CDR3 DNA sequence: TGTGCCAGCAGCTTCGACCGAGGGACAGATACGCAGTATTTT. Translating it yields CASSFDRGTDTQYF.

V and J are TRBV5-1 and TRBJ2-5; possible D gene TRBD2, 5 bases. Germline V gives CDR1 SGHRS, CDR2 YFSETQ. This CDR3 region has 11 residues. V was pared by 4 bases and J by 4 bases, with 5 bases between. CDR3 protein: CASSAGETQYF. In DNA form, the CDR3 reads TGCGCCAGCAGCGCGGGAGAGACCCAGTACTTC.

The chain has TRBV29-1 and TRBJ1-2, with D possibly matching TRBD1 (6 bases). The length of the CDR3 is 15 residues. Germline V gives CDR1 SQVTM, CDR2 ANQGSEA. Deletions cut 4 bases from V and 6 bases from J, with 21 bases between. Written as DNA, the CDR3 is TGCAGCGTTGGCCTCTTTGGGGGGCAACGGGATGGCTACACCTTC. Protein sequence: CSVGLFGGQRDGYTF.

The chain joins TRBV19 to TRBJ1-5, with D hard to call. In germline, CDR1 is LNHDA, CDR2 SQIVND (reference sequence). The CDR3 contains 15 residues. V was shortened by 3 bases and J by 2 bases, with 11 bases between the two germline ends. Written as DNA, the CDR3 is TGTGCCAGTAGTATTGGTCGACCGGGCAATCAGCCCCAGCATTTT. Translating gives CASSIGRPGNQPQHF.

V usage is TRBV2 and J usage is TRBJ2-7; D ambiguous. Trimming took off 4 bases at V and 3 bases at J, with 7 bases between the two ends. The CDR3 covers 12 residues. The germline gives CDR1 SNHLY, CDR2 FYNNEI. This CDR3 reads CASSAMNYEQYF. CDR3 DNA sequence: TGTGCCAGCAGTGCGATGAACTACGAGCAGTACTTC. Variable domain in full (rest from reference TRBV2 and TRBJ2-7): EPEVTQTPSHQVTQMGQEVILRCVPISNHLYFYWYRQILGQKVEFLVSFYNNEISEKSEIFDDQFSVERPDGSNFTLKIRSTKLEDSAMYFCASSAMNYEQYFGPGTRLTVT.

The chain joins TRBV6-5 to TRBJ1-5; 9 positions match TRBD1. Trimming at V came to 0 bases and at J to 6 bases, leaving 3 bases not matched to a gene. Per germline, CDR1 MNHEY and CDR2 SVGAGI. The CDR3 length is 15 residues. The CDR3: CASSYSGQGSQPQHF. The CDR3 DNA sequence: TGTGCCAGCAGTTACTCGGGACAGGGTTCTCAGCCCCAGCATTTT.

This chain links TRBV5-6 with TRBJ2-1, with D possibly matching TRBD2 (5 bases). Trimming left V 6 bases short and J 4 bases short, with 8 bases between. CDR1 is SGHDT and CDR2 is YYEEEE in the germline V gene. The CDR3 runs 12 residues. The CDR3 loop is CASTEGYNEQFF. The CDR3, as DNA: TGTGCCAGCACTGAGGGTTACAATGAGCAGTTCTTC.

This sequence joins TRBV18 and TRBJ2-7, with D possibly TRBD2 on 5 matching bases. The CDR3 length is 15 residues. Germline CDR1 KGHSH, CDR2 LQKENI. Deletions cut 3 bases from V and 3 bases from J, with 15 bases between. CDR3: CASSPIEAAGYEQYF. The CDR3 DNA follows: TGTGCCAGCTCACCGATTGAGGCGGCGGGCTACGAGCAGTACTTC.